These 32 T cell receptor beta chains were all obtained from the same sample, sequenced in a study of tumor and adjacent non-tumor tissue in lung cancer. The template was RNA from unsorted bulk tissue. The normal lung tissue was taken more than 3 cm from the tumor edge. Three rounds of nested PCR, following a modified ARM-PCR protocol, produced the TCRbeta library. TCRdb processed the multiplex PCR reads anew with MiXCR; each CDR3 protein has one entry. The top ten clones hold 25% to 35% of a sample with some 70,000 distinct CDR3 sequences, approximately 68% of them seen once. The sample was distant non-tumor lung tissue. These receptors were obtained from a woman between 45 and 65 years old with non-small cell lung cancer.

Remarks on this clonotype: One junction end disagrees with the germline gene, perhaps due to a read error. The chain has TRBV6-5 and TRBJ2-3; 8 nucleotides align to TRBD2. The CDR3 runs 15 residues. In germline, CDR1 is MNHEY, CDR2 SVGAGI. CDR3 amino acids: CASSRYSGNTDMQYF. Written as DNA, the CDR3 is TGTGCCAGCAGCCGCTATAGCGGGAACACAGATATGCAGTATTTT.

This chain connects TRBV11-2 to TRBJ2-1; 14 nucleotides line up with TRBD2. J lost 13 bases, V lost 11 bases, and 10 bases had no gene match. The CDR3 contains 13 residues. Germline V gene sequence: CDR1 SGHAT, CDR2 FQNNGV. CDR3 residues: CAGNLGTSGGQFF. The CDR3 DNA reads as TGTGCCGGCAACTTGGGGACTAGCGGGGGACAGTTCTTC. Full variable domain (missing parts from reference TRBV11-2 and TRBJ2-1): EAGVAQSPRYKIIEKRQSVAFWCNPISGHATLYWYQQILGQGPKLLIQFQNNGVVDDSQLPKDRFSAERLKGVDSTLKIQPAKLEDSAVYLCAGNLGTSGGQFFGPGTRLTVL.

This clonotype was detected once. One end of the junction is discordant with germline, which a read error may explain. The rearrangement uses TRBV11-2 and TRBJ2-2; D perhaps matches TRBD1 (6 bases). The CDR3 extends over 13 amino acids. Germline CDR1 and CDR2: SGHAT and FQNNGV. CDR3 nucleotide sequence: TGTGTCAGCAGCTGGGGGACAACCGGAGAGCCGTTTTTT. Protein: CVSSWGTTGEPFF.

Notes on this clonotype: The conserved final phenylalanine or tryptophan is absent from the CDR3, which likely points to a read error. No DNA is shown, since the ends of the CDR3 on it are uncertain; the CDR3 is the one TCRdb lists. This sequence joins TRBV6-5 and TRBJ2-7; the table's TRBD1 call for D was not verified on the DNA. Per germline, CDR1 MNHEY and CDR2 SVGAGI. The CDR3 contains 13 residues when both ends are counted. The CDR3 region is CASWGQMSYEKYL.

This clonotype occurred many times. The J gene is TRBJ2-7, the V gene TRBV20-1, with D possibly being TRBD2 (5 bases). CDR1 is DFQATT, CDR2 SNEGSKA, per germline (reference sequence). The V end was cut by 1 base, the J end by 6 bases, with 19 bases between. The CDR3 runs to 15 residues. CDR3 in DNA: TGCAGTGCTAGAGCCCCTAGCCATGATCGGGTCGAGCAGTACTTC. Amino acid sequence: CSARAPSHDRVEQYF.

Concerning this clonotype: With a much larger clone just one base away, this may be a read error. The chain recombines TRBV4-3 with TRBJ2-7; no firm D call. Germline lookup yields CDR1 LGHNA and CDR2 YSLEER. V lost 0 bases, J lost 5 bases, and 20 bases lay in between. The CDR3 sequence is 17 residues long. The CDR3 nucleotides read TGCGCCAGCAGCCAAGAGCAAGCGCGAGGAGCGAGGAACGAGCAGTACTTC. This codes for CASSQEQARGARNEQYF.

V usage is TRBV20-1 and J usage is TRBJ2-3, with D hard to call. The tail of the sequence fits TRBJ1-5 better, so the J call may be wrong. CDR1 and CDR2 (germline): DFQATT, SNEGSKA (reference sequence). This CDR3 is 15 amino acids long. CDR3 sequence (DNA): TGCAGTGCTAGCCCCTGGACTAGCGGAAGAGATACGCAGCATTTT. It encodes CSASPWTSGRDTQHF.

A note on this clonotype: The CDR3 end shows no conserved phenylalanine or tryptophan, and so a read error is likely. This sequence joins TRBV20-1 and TRBJ2-1; D gene uncertain. The CDR3 totals 14 residues. CDR1 and CDR2 from the germline V gene are DFQATT and SNEGSKA (reference sequence). In DNA form, the CDR3 reads TGCGGTGCTAGAGGTTGGCCAAACCACAATGAGCAGTTCTTA. This sequence encodes CGARGWPNHNEQFL.

There are a few counts of this clonotype. The junction departs from germline at one end; a sequencing error may be responsible. V gene TRBV20-1 combines with J gene TRBJ2-1, with TRBD2 identical over 9 bases. Germline CDR1 is DFQATT and CDR2 is SNEGSKA (reference sequence). This CDR3 spans 16 amino acids. The CDR3 DNA reads TGCAGTGCTGGAAGACTAGCGGTGAGCTCCTGCAATGAGCAATTCTTC. Residues: CSAGRLAVSSCNEQFF.

As to this clonotype: The junction and the germline gene differ at one end; a read error may be behind it. V and J are TRBV10-3 and TRBJ2-2; D might be TRBD2 (5 bases). Germline CDR1 reads ENHRY; CDR2 reads SYGVKD. CDR3 length: 14 residues. Written as DNA, the CDR3 is TGTGCCACCAATGAGTCGATGGTAGACGGGGAGCTCTTTTTT. Translating gives CATNESMVDGELFF.

In the case of this clonotype: The junction does not match germline at one end; this may be a read error. V usage is TRBV20-1 and J usage is TRBJ2-1, with TRBD2 matching 8 bases. This CDR3 comprises 15 residues. The germline gives CDR1 DFQATT, CDR2 SNEGSKA (reference sequence). The CDR3 bases are TGCAGTGCTCTCGGGGTACTAGCGGAAAACAATGAGCAATTCTTC. Its protein product is CSALGVLAENNEQFF.

This chain connects TRBV21-1 to TRBJ2-2; the listed D gene, TRBD2, was not tested against the DNA. TRBV21-1 is assigned pseudogene status. The CDR3 totals 18 residues. CDR3 nucleotides: TGTGCCAGCAGTAATCTAAGGGAGGGGAAGTTCCGCGCCGGGGAGCTGTTTTTT. Translation: CASSNLREGKFRAGELFF.

Details on this clonotype: This clone may be a read error of a much larger clone one base away. The CDR3 loop is CASSYLGTNYERYF. The CDR3 DNA reads TGTGCCAGCAGTTACCTAGGGACTAACTACGAGCGGTACTTC. The chain employs TRBV6-2 or TRBV6-3 and TRBJ2-7, with 7 bases matching TRBD2. This CDR3 has 14 amino acids. Germline loops: CDR1 MNHEY, CDR2 SVGEGT.

With respect to this clonotype: Given a much more abundant clone one base away, this may be a read error. The CDR3 DNA reads TGTGCCGGCAGTCAGGGACAGGCCTACGAGCAGTACTTC. This translates into CAGSQGQAYEQYF. This chain links TRBV12-3 or TRBV12-4 with TRBJ2-7; the match to TRBD1 covers 8 bases. This CDR3 is 13 amino acids long.

Worth noting for this clonotype: The junction departs from germline at one end; a sequencing error may be responsible. The gene calls are TRBV29-1 and TRBJ2-5, with 8 bases that match TRBD2. The CDR3 is made up of 16 amino acids. Germline assignment: CDR1 SQVTM and CDR2 ANQGSEA. CDR3 residues: CSVAVNIGRVGESQYF. CDR3 nucleotides: TGCAGCGTTGCGGTCAATATCGGGAGGGTTGGGGAGAGCCAGTACTTC.

As to this clonotype: One end of the junction does not line up with germline, which may come from a read error. The chain combines TRBV12-3 or TRBV12-4 with TRBJ2-1; TRBD2 might be the D (6 bases). The CDR3 spans 14 residues. CDR3: CAGRNRLVGTVAFF. DNA for the CDR3: TGTGCCGGCAGAAACAGACTAGTGGGGACCGTCGCATTCTTC.

This chain connects TRBV19 to TRBJ2-7, with TRBD1 matching over 9 bases. There are 16 residues in the CDR3. Trimming at V came to 8 bases and at J to 5 bases, leaving 16 bases not matched to a gene. CDR1 is LNHDA, CDR2 SQIVND, per germline (reference sequence). This CDR3 is CASSKGPGTGLDEQYF. For the CDR3, the DNA is TGTGCCAGTTCCAAGGGCCCGGGGACAGGGCTTGACGAGCAGTACTTC.

As regards this clonotype: At one boundary the junction diverges from the germline segment, which might be a read error. The genes are TRBV29-1 and TRBJ2-1; TRBD2 is a possible D gene (6 bases). The CDR3 has 14 residues. Germline V gives CDR1 SQVTM, CDR2 ANQGSEA. The CDR3 nucleotides read TGCGGCGTTGAAGATTGGGGGGTAGAAAATGAGCAATTCTTC. Amino acid sequence: CGVEDWGVENEQFF.

With respect to this clonotype: One end of the junction varies from germline; a read error may be responsible. This rearrangement joins TRBV12-3 or TRBV12-4 to TRBJ1-5, with no clear D. CDR3 size: 13 residues. CDR3 bases: TGTGCCAGCAATTTACGAGAGAATCAGTCCCAGCATTTT. Its translation is CASNLRENQSQHF.

Note on this clonotype: Being one base from a much bigger clone, this may be a read error. The genes are TRBV6-2 or TRBV6-3 and TRBJ1-2; D is possibly TRBD1 (5 bases). The CDR3 loop spans 15 amino acids. Germline CDR1 MNHEY, CDR2 SVGEGT. The germline V and J ends were trimmed by 10 bases and 0 bases, with 18 bases remaining between them. CDR3 loop: CATRTSGPANYGYTF. The CDR3 DNA reads TGTGCCACCAGGACTTCAGGGCCAGCTAACTATGGCTACACCTTC.

Turning to this clonotype: The junction differs from germline at one of its ends, possibly a read error. The V gene is TRBV29-1, the J gene TRBJ1-2; the match to TRBD1 covers 8 bases. The CDR3 contains 14 residues. Germline values: CDR1 SQVTM, CDR2 ANQGSEA. The DNA of the CDR3 is TGCAGCGTTGAGGAGAGGTACGGACAGGGTGGCTGCACATTC. This codes for CSVEERYGQGGCTF.

This clonotype was counted many times. This chain connects TRBV25-1 to TRBJ2-2, with no clear D. V dropped 5 bases and J dropped 6 bases, with 7 bases sitting between them. The CDR3 consists of 12 residues. Looked up from germline, CDR1 is MGHDK and CDR2 is SYGVNS. Here the CDR3 DNA reads TGTGCCAGCAGTCCCGGACCCGGGGAGCTGTTTTTT. Translating gives CASSPGPGELFF.

Worth noting for this clonotype: At one boundary the junction diverges from the germline segment, which might be a read error. The chain couples TRBV11-2 to TRBJ2-7, with 7 bases aligning to TRBD2. CDR1 and CDR2 from the germline V gene are SGHAT and FQNNGV. The CDR3 runs 18 residues. CDR3 sequence: CASSLAPLARSKSYEQYF. In nucleotides, the CDR3 is TGTGCCAGCAGTTTAGCCCCACTAGCGAGAAGTAAGTCCTACGAGCAGTACTTC.

This chain joins TRBV28 and TRBJ2-7; 10 bases match TRBD2. With V trimmed by 5 bases and J by 2 bases, 9 bases remained unmatched. CDR3 length: 16 residues. CDR1 MDHEN and CDR2 SYDVKM come from the germline V gene. The DNA for the CDR3 is TGTGCCAGCAGTGCCCCCCGGACTAGCGGTACCTACGAGCAGTACTTC. This codes for CASSAPRTSGTYEQYF.

Note on this clonotype: With a much larger clone just one base away, this may be a read error. The chain's CDR3 is CGSSYRSTGTGELFF. CDR3 nucleotide sequence: TGTGGCAGCAGCTACCGATCGACGGGCACCGGGGAGCTGTTTTTT. The V gene is TRBV5-6, the J gene TRBJ2-2; D gene uncertain. The CDR3 runs 15 residues. Looked up from germline, CDR1 is SGHDT and CDR2 is YYEEEE.

This clonotype was detected ten times or more. The V and J genes are TRBV20-1 and TRBJ1-2; D perhaps matches TRBD1 (5 bases). Trimming stripped 8 bases from V and 7 bases from J, with 20 bases between. The CDR3 extends over 13 amino acids. Germline CDR1 reads DFQATT; CDR2 reads SNEGSKA (reference sequence). CDR3 in amino acids: CSPHSTAMAGYTF. The CDR3 region has the DNA TGCAGTCCACATTCGACAGCTATGGCTGGCTACACCTTC.

By sample share, this clonotype is medium-sized. This chain links TRBV20-1 with TRBJ2-6; tentatively, D is TRBD1 (5 bases). This CDR3 is built from 17 residues. CDR1 is DFQATT, CDR2 SNEGSKA, per germline (reference sequence). V was trimmed by 5 bases and J by 0 bases, leaving 17 bases between them. DNA of the CDR3: TGCAGTGCTGCCCCTGTAGACAGCCCCTCTGGGGCCAACGTCCTGACTTTC. Amino acids: CSAAPVDSPSGANVLTF.

This clonotype came up once. The V gene is TRBV4-1, the J gene TRBJ1-1, with a tentative D call TRBD1 (6 bases). V lost 0 bases, J lost 6 bases, and 17 bases lay in between. From germline, CDR1 is MGHRA and CDR2 YSYEKL. There are 16 residues in the CDR3. CDR3 sequence reads: CASSQDLYRVSSEAFF. Here the CDR3 DNA reads TGCGCCAGCAGCCAAGACCTCTACAGGGTTAGCTCTGAAGCTTTCTTT.

Note on this clonotype: The missing conserved phenylalanine or tryptophan at the end of this CDR3 makes a read error likely. Because the CDR3's place on the DNA is in doubt, the DNA is left out and the CDR3 is given as listed by TCRdb. This chain joins TRBV11-1 and TRBJ2-7; TRBD1 is taken as the D call from the table, unchecked against the DNA. Per the germline V gene, CDR1 is SGHAT and CDR2 is FQDESV (reference sequence). The CDR3 is 12 residues long, counting both termini. CDR3 protein: CASSPRAYEQYL.

The rearrangement joins TRBV20-1 to TRBJ2-7, with TRBD1 matching 8 bases. CDR3 length equals 14 residues. The germline V gene has CDR1 DFQATT and CDR2 SNEGSKA (reference sequence). CDR3 in amino acids: CGDSCEGTGYEQYF. Written as DNA, the CDR3 is TGCGGTGATAGTTGTGAGGGGACAGGCTACGAGCAGTACTTC.

In regard to this clonotype: The junction departs from germline at one end; a sequencing error may be responsible. The V call is TRBV29-1, the J call TRBJ1-2; D perhaps matches TRBD1 (5 bases). The CDR3 length is 14 residues. Germline V lookup: CDR1 SQVTM, CDR2 ANQGSEA. CDR3 DNA: TGCAGCGTTGTGACAGCTTCGGGTTACTATGGTTACACCTTC. Encoded protein: CSVVTASGYYGYTF.

This clonotype is medium-sized. The genes are TRBV7-9 and TRBJ2-2; maybe TRBD2 (5 bases). V shed 5 bases and J shed 3 bases, with 10 bases lying between them. From germline, CDR1 is SEHNR and CDR2 FQNEAQ (reference sequence). This CDR3 spans 14 amino acids. DNA of the CDR3: TGTGCCAGCAGCCGGGGAACGGACACCGGGGAGCTGTTTTTT. Protein sequence: CASSRGTDTGELFF. Complete variable domain (other parts from reference TRBV7-9 and TRBJ2-2): DTGVSQNPRHKITKRGQNVTFRCDPISEHNRLYWYRQTLGQGPEFLTYFQNEAQLEKSRLLSDRFSAERPKGSFSTLEIQRTEQGDSAMYLCASSRGTDTGELFFGEGSRLTVL.